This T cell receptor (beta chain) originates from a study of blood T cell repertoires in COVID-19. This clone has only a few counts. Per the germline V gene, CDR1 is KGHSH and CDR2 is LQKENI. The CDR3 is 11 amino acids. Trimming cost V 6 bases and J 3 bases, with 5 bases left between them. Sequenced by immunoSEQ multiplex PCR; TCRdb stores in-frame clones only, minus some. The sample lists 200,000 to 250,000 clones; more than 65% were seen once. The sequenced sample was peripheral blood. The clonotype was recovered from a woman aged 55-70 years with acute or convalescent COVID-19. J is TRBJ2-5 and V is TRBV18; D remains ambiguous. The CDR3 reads CASSLKETQYF. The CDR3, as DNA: TGTGCCAGCTCTTTAAAAGAGACCCAGTACTTC.